These 15 T cell receptor beta chains were sequenced from one sample in a study of cytomegalovirus exposure and HLA in healthy donors (dated by TCRdb to the late 2010s). The method was the immunoSEQ multiplex PCR assay. The multiplex PCR relied on a mix of 60 forward primers for TCR Vbeta segments and 13 reverse primers for TCR Jbeta segments. In its TCRdb copy, this immuneACCESS table keeps in-frame sequences only and misses some clones. Where compared with another copy, unresolved V genes explain less than half of these, and the others have no known cause. The sample table records approximately 170,000 clones; approximately 81% of these occur just once. Approximately 2.4% of the sample belongs to the ten largest clones. Sequencing was carried out using PBMCs. These receptors were collected from a male donor in good health and CMV-seronegative.

The chain combines TRBV4-2 with TRBJ2-5; 8 nucleotides align to TRBD2. The CDR3 loop spans 15 amino acids. V dropped 1 base and J dropped 5; count of bases not matched to a gene: 6. The V gene's germline CDR1 is LGHNA and CDR2 YNFKEQ. The CDR3 DNA sequence: TGTGCCAGCAGCCAAGGGACTAGCTCCGTGGAGACCCAGTACTTC. Amino acids: CASSQGTSSVETQYF.

CDR3: CASTRTSGTTDTQYF. The CDR3 DNA follows: TGTGCCAGTACTAGGACTAGCGGGACTACAGATACGCAGTATTTT. The gene calls are TRBV19 and TRBJ2-3, with 12 bases identical to TRBD2. The CDR3 spans 15 residues. V lost 7 bases to trimming and J lost 3 bases; unmatched junction nucleotides: 5. Germline values: CDR1 LNHDA, CDR2 SQIVND (reference sequence).

The rearrangement joins TRBV10-1 to TRBJ2-1; TRBD2 might be the D (6 bases). This CDR3 is 16 amino acids long. Per germline, CDR1 WNHNN and CDR2 SYGVQD (reference sequence). The germline V and J ends were trimmed by 7 bases and 2 bases, with 18 bases remaining between them. CDR3 nucleotides: TGCGCCAGCACCGGGACTGTACACATCCCCTACAATGAGCAGTTCTTC. It yields the protein CASTGTVHIPYNEQFF.

This clone was counted once. The DNA for the CDR3 is TGTGCCAGTAGTCCCAGGGGAACAGATACGCAGTATTTT. As protein: CASSPRGTDTQYF. V is TRBV19 and J is TRBJ2-3, with D possibly TRBD1 on 6 matching bases. The CDR3 is 13 residues long. The V end lost 5 bases, the J end lost 3 bases, and 9 bases lay between the germline ends. Germline V gene sequence: CDR1 LNHDA, CDR2 SQIVND (reference sequence).

The chain joins TRBV9 to TRBJ2-1, with TRBD2 matching over 7 bases. The CDR3 is 16 amino acids. V gave up 4 bases and J gave up 0 bases; unmatched junction bases: 7. Germline loops: CDR1 SGDLS, CDR2 YYNGEE. The CDR3 region has the DNA TGTGCCAGCAGCAGCCAAAGCGGGACCTCCTACAATGAGCAGTTCTTC. It encodes CASSSQSGTSYNEQFF.

In this sample, this clone turned up many times. The chain joins TRBV4-1 to TRBJ1-1; the match to TRBD1 covers 7 bases. The V gene end was trimmed by 0 bases and the J gene end by 11 bases; junction bases not matched to a gene: 15. Per germline, CDR1 MGHRA and CDR2 YSYEKL. CDR3 length: 16 residues. The chain's CDR3 is CASSQDTSTGVRRAFF. CDR3 coding DNA: TGCGCCAGCAGCCAAGATACGTCAACAGGGGTGCGTAGGGCTTTCTTT.

The rearrangement joins TRBV5-6 to TRBJ2-5; possibly TRBD2 for D (5 bases). The CDR3 is 14 residues long. Looked up from germline, CDR1 is SGHDT and CDR2 is YYEEEE. Trimming cost V 3 bases and J 3 bases, with 12 bases left between them. The CDR3 DNA sequence: TGTGCCAGCAGCTCGCCGGGAACTAAAGAGACCCAGTACTTC. It specifies CASSSPGTKETQYF.

The V call is TRBV5-1, the J call TRBJ2-2; 7 bases fit TRBD1. The V segment lost 0 bases and the J segment 5 bases; nucleotides outside the gene matches: 4. CDR1 is SGHRS and CDR2 is YFSETQ in the germline V gene. The CDR3 consists of 15 residues. The CDR3 protein is CASSLDGTATGELFF. The CDR3 region has the DNA TGCGCCAGCAGCTTGGATGGGACAGCTACCGGGGAGCTGTTTTTT. The whole variable domain, filled in from reference TRBV5-1 and TRBJ2-2, reads KAGVTQTPRYLIKTRGQQVTLSCSPISGHRSVSWYQQTPGQGLQFLFEYFSETQRNKGNFPGRFSGRQFSNSRSEMNVSTLELGDSALYLCASSLDGTATGELFFGEGSRLTVL.

V gene TRBV4-1 combines with J gene TRBJ2-2; 11 bases line up with TRBD2. In germline, CDR1 is MGHRA, CDR2 YSYEKL. This CDR3 region has 18 residues. V lost 0 bases to trimming and J lost 4 bases; unmatched junction nucleotides: 7. In DNA, the CDR3 is TGCGCCAGCAGCCAAGATAGGACTAGCGGGCTCGGCACCGGGGAGCTGTTTTTT. Its translation is CASSQDRTSGLGTGELFF.

V and J are TRBV6-5 and TRBJ2-5; 8 bases map to TRBD1. The CDR3 has 16 amino acids. Germline-derived CDR1 and CDR2 are MNHEY and SVGAGI. The junction had 11 bases not matched to a gene; V was cut back by 4 bases and J by 4 bases. This CDR3 reads CASSSWTGPLRETQYF. The CDR3 region has the DNA TGTGCCAGCAGTTCGTGGACAGGGCCTCTTAGAGAGACCCAGTACTTC.

Details on this clone: At one end the junction does not follow the germline gene, possibly because of a read error. This rearrangement joins TRBV7-7 to TRBJ2-5; 14 bases align to TRBD2. This CDR3 has 16 residues. The germline CDR1 and CDR2 sequences are SSHAT and FNYEAQ (reference sequence). CDR3 bases: TGTGCTAGCAGCTCCGGACTAGCGGGAGGAGCAGAGACCCAGTACTTC. Its translation: CASSSGLAGGAETQYF.

V usage is TRBV6-1 and J usage is TRBJ2-5, with a tentative D call TRBD2 (6 bases). This CDR3 spans 15 amino acids. Germline V gene sequence: CDR1 MNHNS, CDR2 SASEGT. Trimming took 7 bases from V and 1 from J, leaving 16 bases between them. The CDR3 here is CASTHGGPRQETQYF. The CDR3 nucleotides read TGTGCCAGCACCCACGGGGGACCGCGCCAAGAGACCCAGTACTTC.

V is TRBV28 and J is TRBJ1-1; D perhaps matches TRBD1 (5 bases). Germline-derived CDR1 and CDR2 are MDHEN and SYDVKM. The CDR3 spans 16 residues. Trimming cost V 6 bases and J 1 base, with 18 bases left between them. The CDR3 coding sequence is TGTGCCAGCAGACTTCTACCTGACAGAGCGAACACTGAAGCTTTCTTT. Its translation is CASRLLPDRANTEAFF.

V and J are TRBV7-9 and TRBJ1-4, with D possibly TRBD1 on 6 matching bases. In germline, CDR1 is SEHNR, CDR2 FQNEAQ (reference sequence). V lost 6 bases and J lost 0, with 8 bases in between. The CDR3 is 14 residues long. DNA for the CDR3: TGTGCCAGCAGGGACAGTGCAACTAATGAAAAACTGTTTTTT. It encodes CASRDSATNEKLFF. Variable domain in full (rest from reference TRBV7-9 and TRBJ1-4): DTGVSQNPRHKITKRGQNVTFRCDPISEHNRLYWYRQTLGQGPEFLTYFQNEAQLEKSRLLSDRFSAERPKGSFSTLEIQRTEQGDSAMYLCASRDSATNEKLFFGSGTQLSVL.

The chain has TRBV7-6 and TRBJ2-1; D is unclear. CDR3 size: 13 residues. Trimming stripped 2 bases from V and 11 bases from J, with 13 bases between. From germline, CDR1 is SGHVS and CDR2 FNYEAQ. CDR3 in amino acids: CASSLSFEVQQFF. The CDR3 DNA reads TGTGCCAGCAGCTTATCGTTTGAGGTACAGCAGTTCTTC. Using reference TRBV7-6 and TRBJ2-1 for the parts outside the CDR3, the full variable domain is GAGVSQSPRYKVTKRGQDVALRCDPISGHVSLYWYRQALGQGPEFLTYFNYEAQQDKSGLPNDRFSAERPEGSISTLTIQRTEQRDSAMYRCASSLSFEVQQFFGPGTRLTVL.